The sequence of this T cell receptor beta chain was determined in a study of identical twins. MiXCR was run by TCRdb on the 5' RACE reads, yielding one entry per CDR3 protein. The data show approximately 230,000 distinct CDR3 sequences, over 12% seen once. The CDR3 covers 11 residues. The V gene's germline CDR1 is GTSNPN and CDR2 SVGIG (reference sequence). Trimming cost V 5 bases and J 8 bases, with 13 bases left between them. The material sequenced was memory (CD45RO+) T cells sorted from blood. The TCR sequence derives from a woman aged 18-35 years in good health. J is TRBJ2-7 and V is TRBV30, with a weak D call TRBD1 (5 bases). CDR3 sequence reads: CAWALQAKQYF. The DNA for the CDR3 is TGTGCCTGGGCGTTACAGGCCAAGCAGTACTTC.